This T cell receptor beta chain was retrieved from a study of response to subunit inactivated influenza vaccine. TCRdb recomputed calls from the RT-PCR reads with MiXCR, one row per CDR3 protein. This table has 650,000 to 800,000 distinct CDR3 sequences, 14% appearing once. This CDR3 is 14 amino acids long. In germline, CDR1 is SGHTA, CDR2 FQGNSA. After removal of 9 bases from V and 4 bases from J, the junction contained 9 bases not matched to a gene. The chain has TRBV7-2 and TRBJ1-5; 7 nucleotides line up with TRBD1. The receptor was derived from a man aged 45-65 years who received an inactivated influenza vaccine. Sequencing was performed on PBMCs from blood, taken around two weeks before vaccination. The CDR3 bases are TGTGCCAGTTCCAGACAGGGCTGGAATCAGCCCCAGCATTTT. It is translated as CASSRQGWNQPQHF.